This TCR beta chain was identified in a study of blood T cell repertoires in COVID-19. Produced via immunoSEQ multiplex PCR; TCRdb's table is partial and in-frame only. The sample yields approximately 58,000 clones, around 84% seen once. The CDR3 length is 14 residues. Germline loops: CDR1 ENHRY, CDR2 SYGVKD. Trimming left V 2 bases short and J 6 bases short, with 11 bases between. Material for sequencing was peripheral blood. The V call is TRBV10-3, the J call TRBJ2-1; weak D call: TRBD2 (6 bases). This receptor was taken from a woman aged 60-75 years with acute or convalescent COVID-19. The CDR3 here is CAISEGDSSNEQFF. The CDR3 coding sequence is TGTGCCATCAGTGAGGGGGACTCGTCCAATGAGCAGTTCTTC.